Presented here are 25 T cell receptor beta chains from one specimen sequenced in a study of blood T cell repertoires in COVID-19. Clones were read by immunoSEQ multiplex PCR, and TCRdb kept only the in-frame ones, dropping some. The profile shows 150,000 to 200,000 clones, over 75% of them singletons. The specimen sequenced was PBMCs or T cells enriched from blood (not recorded which). These receptors were obtained from a man aged 40-55 years who had recovered from COVID-19.

This clone occurred once. V and J are TRBV6-1 and TRBJ1-5, with 11 bases fitting TRBD1. V gave up 4 bases and J gave up 7 bases; unmatched junction bases: 12. This CDR3 spans 17 amino acids. The germline V gene has CDR1 MNHNS and CDR2 SASEGT. CDR3 in amino acids: CASSGLGQGAKEQPQHF. In DNA, the CDR3 is TGTGCCAGCAGTGGACTAGGACAGGGGGCGAAGGAACAGCCCCAGCATTTT.

The rearrangement links TRBV7-3 to TRBJ2-1; 10 nucleotides line up with TRBD1. The V segment lost 2 bases and the J segment 11 bases; nucleotides outside the gene matches: 6. The CDR3 is 14 amino acids. The germline CDR1 and CDR2 sequences are SGHTA and FQGTGA. CDR3 sequence (DNA): TGTGCCAGCAGCTTAGCGGGACAGGGGCTGCAGCAGTTCTTC. This translates into CASSLAGQGLQQFF.

The V and J genes are TRBV21-1 and TRBJ2-4; whether TRBD2, the table's D call, matches the DNA was not checked. TRBV21-1 is classified as a pseudogene. The CDR3 spans 16 residues. In DNA, the CDR3 is TGTGCCAGCAGCAAGCTGACTACTCCAGCCAAAAACATTCAGTACTTC. It translates to CASSKLTTPAKNIQYF.

V usage is TRBV7-9 and J usage is TRBJ1-2; 10 nucleotides align to TRBD1. Germline CDR1 SEHNR, CDR2 FQNEAQ (reference sequence). CDR3 length: 14 amino acids. V lost 3 bases to trimming and J lost 7 bases; unmatched junction nucleotides: 5. As DNA, the CDR3 is TGTGCCAGCAGCTTTCGACAGGGGGCGAGTGGCTACACCTTC. This translates into CASSFRQGASGYTF.

The rearrangement joins TRBV27 to TRBJ1-2; 8 bases fit TRBD1. This CDR3 spans 15 amino acids. Germline V gives CDR1 MNHEY, CDR2 SMNVEV (reference sequence). The V and J ends lost 5 bases and 7 bases, in that order; junction bases with no gene match: 12. The CDR3 region has the DNA TGTGCCAGCAGTCCTCGGGACAGGCCCCTCGGTGGCTACACCTTC. It codes for CASSPRDRPLGGYTF.

The chain couples TRBV24-1 to TRBJ2-7, with D perhaps TRBD1 (5 bases). The V end lost 9 bases, the J end lost 2 bases, and 13 bases lay between the germline ends. This CDR3 is built from 13 residues. Looked up from germline, CDR1 is KGHDR and CDR2 is SFDVKD. This CDR3 reads CATSDTIPYEQYV. The DNA for the CDR3 is TGTGCCACCTCGGACACCATCCCCTACGAGCAGTACGTC.

The chain recombines TRBV7-3 with TRBJ2-3, with D possibly TRBD1 on 6 matching bases. The CDR3 covers 15 residues. Trimming removed 2 bases from V and 1 base from J, with 10 bases in between. Germline CDR1 and CDR2: SGHTA and FQGTGA. For the CDR3, the DNA is TGTGCCAGCAGCTTAGGCGCAGGGGGCACAGATACGCAGTATTTT. It encodes CASSLGAGGTDTQYF.

This clone was picked up one time. The chain joins TRBV29-1 to TRBJ1-1; the match to TRBD1 covers 7 bases. Germline V lookup: CDR1 SQVTM, CDR2 ANQGSEA. This CDR3 is built from 12 residues. J was trimmed by 6 bases and V by 7 bases; bases with no gene match: 8. CDR3 protein: CSAPGQRPEAFF. In DNA, the CDR3 is TGCAGCGCCCCGGGACAGAGACCTGAAGCTTTCTTT.

The V gene is TRBV29-1, the J gene TRBJ2-5; 7 bases align to TRBD1. The CDR3 runs 13 residues. V gave up 7 bases and J gave up 5 bases; unmatched junction bases: 10. The germline V gene encodes CDR1 SQVTM and CDR2 ANQGSEA. The CDR3: CSGTQGWGETQYF. CDR3 nucleotide sequence: TGCAGCGGAACACAGGGGTGGGGGGAGACCCAGTACTTC. Filled out from reference TRBV29-1 and TRBJ2-5, the complete variable domain reads SAVISQKPSRDICQRGTSLTIQCQVDSQVTMMFWYRQQPGQSLTLIATANQGSEATYESGFVIDKFPISRPNLTFSTLTVSNMSPEDSSIYLCSGTQGWGETQYFGPGTRLLVL.

The chain couples TRBV9 to TRBJ1-1, with 8 bases fitting TRBD1. The CDR3 is made up of 11 amino acids. Trimming cost V 3 bases and J 10 bases; bases outside gene matches: 2. Germline V lookup: CDR1 SGDLS, CDR2 YYNGEE. CDR3 region: CASSGQGPAFF. CDR3 in DNA: TGTGCCAGCAGCGGACAGGGGCCAGCTTTCTTT.

The chain couples TRBV29-1 to TRBJ2-3; 9 bases fit TRBD2. Germline V gene data show CDR1 as SQVTM and CDR2 as ANQGSEA. This CDR3 is built from 15 residues. J was trimmed by 3 bases and V by 2 bases; bases with no gene match: 6. Here the CDR3 reads CSVESSSGVTDTQYF. CDR3 bases: TGCAGCGTTGAATCCTCTAGCGGGGTAACAGATACGCAGTATTTT.

This sequence joins TRBV10-3 and TRBJ1-4; 9 bases agree with TRBD1. V shed 3 bases, J shed 5 bases, and the junction held 7 bases outside the gene matches. The CDR3 loop spans 16 amino acids. Germline values: CDR1 ENHRY, CDR2 SYGVKD. The CDR3 here is CAISDSRGQGNEKLFF. The CDR3 DNA reads as TGTGCCATCAGTGACTCCCGGGGACAGGGAAATGAAAAACTGTTTTTT.

This clone showed up just a few times. V and J are TRBV14 and TRBJ1-2; the match to TRBD1 covers 8 bases. This CDR3 has 14 amino acids. Germline-derived CDR1 and CDR2 are SGHDN and FVKESK. Trimming cost V 4 bases and J 2 bases; bases outside gene matches: 3. CDR3 DNA: TGTGCCAGCAGCCGGGCAGGGGGCAACTATGGCTACACCTTC. Its protein is CASSRAGGNYGYTF.

This chain joins TRBV18 and TRBJ1-3, with D maybe TRBD1 (6 bases). The CDR3 runs 17 residues. Trimming stripped 0 bases from V and 4 bases from J, with 16 bases between. Germline V gene lookup returns CDR1 KGHSH and CDR2 LQKENI. CDR3 sequence: CASSPPGLQGYGNTIYF. In DNA form, the CDR3 reads TGTGCCAGCTCACCACCGGGTTTACAGGGCTACGGAAACACCATATATTTT. Based on the CDR3 plus reference TRBV18 and TRBJ1-3, the full variable domain is NAGVMQNPRHLVRRRGQEARLRCSPMKGHSHVYWYRQLPEEGLKFMVYLQKENIIDESGMPKERFSAEFPKEGPSILRIQQVVRGDSAAYFCASSPPGLQGYGNTIYFGEGSWLTVV.

The rearrangement uses TRBV27 and TRBJ1-1; 8 nucleotides match TRBD1. Germline V gene data show CDR1 as MNHEY and CDR2 as SMNVEV (reference sequence). CDR3 length equals 16 residues. V was clipped by 5 bases and J by 6 bases; unmatched bases: 14. The DNA of the CDR3 is TGTGCCAGCAGTCCGACGCCCCCAGGGGGCCGGGCTGAAGCTTTCTTT. Translated: CASSPTPPGGRAEAFF.

This chain uses TRBV3-1 (or the pseudogene TRBV3-2) with TRBJ2-1; 12 bases align to TRBD2. Germline lookup yields CDR1 LGHDT and CDR2 YNNKEL (reference sequence). Unmatched junction bases numbered 14, after V lost 3 bases and J lost 8 bases. The length of the CDR3 is 18 residues. The CDR3 DNA sequence: TGTGCCAGCAGCCAGTCTACCACTAGCGGGGGGTTAACCGATGAGCAGTTCTTC. It yields the protein CASSQSTTSGGLTDEQFF.

CDR3 in amino acids: CASSRGSTEAFF. As DNA, the CDR3 is TGCGCCAGCAGCCGAGGTAGCACTGAAGCTTTCTTT. The chain combines TRBV5-1 with TRBJ1-1; D remains unclear. Trimming pared 4 bases from V and 4 bases from J, leaving 8 bases between. CDR3 length: 12 residues. Germline CDR1 reads SGHRS; CDR2 reads YFSETQ.

J is TRBJ2-7 and V is TRBV5-4, with 13 positions matching TRBD2. Trimming removed 1 base from V and 1 base from J; junction bases left unmatched: 2. Germline V CDR1 and CDR2: SGHNT, YYREEE (reference sequence). The CDR3 sequence is 16 residues long. In nucleotides, the CDR3 is TGTGCCAGCAGCTTGAGGACTAGCGGGGGATCCTACGAGCAGTACTTC. Amino acid sequence: CASSLRTSGGSYEQYF.

The chain carries TRBV5-1 and TRBJ1-1, with D unresolved. CDR3 length equals 15 residues. Germline V gives CDR1 SGHRS, CDR2 YFSETQ. V was shortened by 0 bases and J by 1 base, with 10 bases between the two germline ends. The CDR3 DNA is TGCGCCAGCAGCTTGGAGGGAGGAGGGAACACTGAAGCTTTCTTT. It encodes CASSLEGGGNTEAFF. The entire variable domain, with the rest obtained from reference TRBV5-1 and TRBJ1-1, is as follows: KAGVTQTPRYLIKTRGQQVTLSCSPISGHRSVSWYQQTPGQGLQFLFEYFSETQRNKGNFPGRFSGRQFSNSRSEMNVSTLELGDSALYLCASSLEGGGNTEAFFGQGTRLTVV.

V is TRBV5-6 and J is TRBJ1-3; tentative D call: TRBD1 (6 bases). Germline V CDR1 and CDR2: SGHDT, YYEEEE. This CDR3 has 14 residues. Trimming stripped 0 bases from V and 8 bases from J, with 12 bases between. CDR3 bases: TGTGCCAGCAGCTTGGTCTCAGGGACATACACCATATATTTT. Protein: CASSLVSGTYTIYF.

CDR3 loop: CASSQDQTGGREKLFF. CDR3 nucleotides: TGTGCCAGCAGCCAAGATCAGACAGGGGGTCGCGAAAAACTGTTTTTT. This rearrangement joins TRBV3-1 (or the pseudogene TRBV3-2) to TRBJ1-4, with 9 bases matching TRBD1. J gave up 8 bases and V 0 bases, and 7 bases lay outside the gene matches. Germline loops: CDR1 LGHDT, CDR2 YNNKEL (reference sequence). The CDR3 runs to 16 residues.

The DNA of the CDR3 is TGTGCCAGCATTAGCGGGGACAAACACACCGGGGAGCTGTTTTTT. It encodes CASISGDKHTGELFF. The gene calls are TRBV6-5 and TRBJ2-2; 8 bases are shared with TRBD2. This CDR3 contains 15 residues. Looked up from germline, CDR1 is MNHEY and CDR2 is SVGAGI. V lost 7 bases to trimming and J lost 3 bases; unmatched junction nucleotides: 7.

This clone showed up just a few times. The chain joins TRBV6-5 to TRBJ2-2, with a weak D call TRBD2 (6 bases). With 6 bases removed from V and 4 bases from J, the gap between germline ends came to 12 bases. The CDR3 has 14 amino acids. The germline V gene has CDR1 MNHEY and CDR2 SVGAGI. The CDR3 nucleotides are TGTGCCAGCAGAGCGCAGGGACTCACCGGGGAGCTGTTTTTT. It specifies CASRAQGLTGELFF.

The rearrangement links TRBV24-1 to TRBJ2-1, with a tentative D call TRBD2 (6 bases). This CDR3 is 12 amino acids long. V dropped 9 bases and J dropped 6 bases, with 11 bases sitting between them. Germline V gene sequence: CDR1 KGHDR, CDR2 SFDVKD. The CDR3 here is CATSAGINEQFF. Here the CDR3 DNA reads TGTGCCACCTCTGCGGGGATCAATGAGCAGTTCTTC.

The chain carries TRBV7-2 and TRBJ2-1; 11 nucleotides line up with TRBD2. The V and J ends lost 3 bases and 15 bases, in that order; junction bases with no gene match: 10. CDR1 is SGHTA, CDR2 FQGNSA, per germline. CDR3 length: 14 amino acids. CDR3 in amino acids: CASSFTTSGGGPFF. The CDR3 DNA reads as TGTGCCAGCAGCTTCACCACTAGCGGGGGCGGTCCGTTCTTC. The full variable domain, rest sourced from reference TRBV7-2 and TRBJ2-1, is GAGVSQSPSNKVTEKGKDVELRCDPISGHTALYWYRQSLGQGLEFLIYFQGNSAPDKSGLPSDRFSAERTGGSVSTLTIQRTQQEDSAVYLCASSFTTSGGGPFFGPGTRLTVL.